Listed below are T cell receptor beta chains from one sample, sequenced in a study of sequential checkpoint blockade in melanoma. Profiling relied on immunoSEQ multiplex PCR, and the TCRdb table lists in-frame clones only, not all of them. The table records approximately 23,000 clones, around 75% of them present only once. The specimen comprised CD8+ T cells sorted from blood (inferred from file names), sampled from a patient given nivolumab and ipilimumab in sequence. These receptors all come from a human donor with melanoma. Both conserved end residues are part of each CDR3. D genes are given only for firm matches. Expanded clones get a size class; other rows say once, few or many, or leave the size out.

>few|-|TRBJ2-2|TRBV21-1
TGTGCCAGCAGCAGCCAGGGGACCAGTTGGACCGGGGAGCTGTTTTTT
CASSSQGTSWTGELFF
>-|TRBD1|TRBJ2-4|TRBV6-5
TGTGCCAGCAGTTACGACAGGGGGGGGGCCAAAAACATTCAGTACTTC
CASSYDRGGAKNIQYF
>-|-|TRBJ2-1|TRBV5-6
TGTGCCAGCAGCCCACAGGGCAATGAGCAGTTCTTC
CASSPQGNEQFF
>-|TRBD2|TRBJ2-7|TRBV4-3
TGCGCCAGCAGCCAATCTCGGACTAGCGTCAATTACGAGCAGTACTTC
CASSQSRTSVNYEQYF
>-|-|TRBJ2-3|TRBV6-1
TGTGCCAGCAGTGAAGCGGCTGGGCAGGGCAGCACAGATACGCAGTATTTT
CASSEAAGQGSTDTQYF
>-|-|TRBJ2-5|TRBV5-4
TGTGCCAGCAGCTTGGCCGGGTCTAGGGAGACCCAGTACTTC
CASSLAGSRETQYF
>-|TRBD1|TRBJ1-1|TRBV14
TGTGCCAGCAGCCCGCGAGCAGGGGGGCGTAAGGACACTGAAGCTTTCTTT
CASSPRAGGRKDTEAFF
>-|-|TRBJ1-5|TRBV11-2
TGTGCCAGCAGCTTAGATTCAATCAGGGGAAAGGATCAGCCCCAGCATTTT
CASSLDSIRGKDQPQHF
>-|TRBD1|TRBJ2-7|TRBV4-3
TGCGCCAGCAGCCAAGACTGGACAGGGGGCTATTACGAGCAGTACTTC
CASSQDWTGGYYEQYF
>few|TRBD1|TRBJ2-2|TRBV10-3
TGTGCCATCAGTGAGGGACAGGGAACCGGGGAGCTGTTTTTT
CAISEGQGTGELFF
>-|-|TRBJ2-2|TRBV5-4
TGTGCCAGCAGCTTGTTGAGCCAGGTCCCTTACCTCACCGGGGAGCTGTTTTTT
CASSLLSQVPYLTGELFF
>-|TRBD2|TRBJ2-2|TRBV4-3
TGCGCCAGCAGCCAAGATTCTAGCGGGATTTGGAGCGGGGAGCTGTTTTTT
CASSQDSSGIWSGELFF
>-|TRBD1|TRBJ2-7|TRBV14
TGTGCCAGCAGCCGGGGACAGGGCGGCGAGCAGTACTTC
CASSRGQGGEQYF
>-|-|TRBJ2-7|TRBV7-6
TGTGCCAGCAGCTTGGCGGGGCGCTCCTACGAGCAGTACTTC
CASSLAGRSYEQYF
>-|-|TRBJ2-7|TRBV13
TGTGCCAGCAGCTTAGAACAGGCGTACGAGCAGTACTTC
CASSLEQAYEQYF
>-|TRBD1|TRBJ1-5|TRBV18
TGTGCCAGCTCACTCGTACGGGACAGATATAGCAATCAGCCCCAGCATTTT
CASSLVRDRYSNQPQHF
>-|-|TRBJ1-1|TRBV4-3
TGCGCCAGCAGCCAACGGGGGGAAAAGGGTGAAGCTTTCTTT
CASSQRGEKGEAFF
>-|TRBD2|TRBJ2-7|TRBV29-1
TGCAGCGTTGTGTTTTCGGGACTAGCGGGAGACGAGCAGTACTTC
CSVVFSGLAGDEQYF
>once|-|TRBJ2-5|TRBV5-1
TGCGCCAGCAGCTTCGAAGAGACCCAGTACTTC
CASSFEETQYF
>-|TRBD2|TRBJ2-7|TRBV6-5
TGTGCCAGCAGTTACCTGGCTAGCGGGTACTACGAGCAGTACTTC
CASSYLASGYYEQYF
>-|-|TRBJ1-2|TRBV27
TGTGCCAGCACCTCAGGGGTCCTCTATGGCTACACCTTC
CASTSGVLYGYTF
>-|-|TRBJ2-1|TRBV5-4
TGTGCCAGCAGCTCAGGGTTGAATGAGCAGTTCTTC
CASSSGLNEQFF
>-|-|TRBJ1-2|TRBV7-9
TGTGCCAGCAGCTCCCGGCAGGGGTACAACTATGGCTACACCTTC
CASSSRQGYNYGYTF
>few|-|TRBJ2-2|TRBV18
TGTGCCAGCTCACCCCCCACAAGCACCGGGGAGCTGTTTTTT
CASSPPTSTGELFF
>-|TRBD1|TRBJ2-7|TRBV5-4
TGTGCCAGCAGCTTGATTGGGACAGGGTACGAGCAGTACTTC
CASSLIGTGYEQYF
>-|TRBD1|TRBJ1-5|TRBV27
TGTGCCAGCAGTTTAGGGAGACAGGGGGCTAATCAGCCCCAGCATTTT
CASSLGRQGANQPQHF
>-|TRBD1|TRBJ1-1|TRBV6-5
TGTGCCAGCAGTTACCCCTCGGACAGGGGGTGGGAAGCTTTCTTT
CASSYPSDRGWEAFF
>-|-|TRBJ2-1|TRBV6-4
TGTGCCAGCAGTGACTCCGAGGGACAATACAATGAGCAGTTCTTC
CASSDSEGQYNEQFF
>-|TRBD1|TRBJ2-1|TRBV6-1
TGTGCCAGCACTTTAGGGGGCCACGAGCAGTTCTTC
CASTLGGHEQFF
>-|-|TRBJ2-1|TRBV13
TGTGCCAGCAGCCCGGGGTCACCTTACAATGAGCAGTTCTTC
CASSPGSPYNEQFF
>-|-|TRBJ2-7|TRBV6-5
TGTGCCAGCAGTTACTCGGCCAGCTCCTACGAGCAGTACTTC
CASSYSASSYEQYF
>once|TRBD1|TRBJ1-1|TRBV4-1
TGCGCCAGCAGCCGGAGGGGGAGACAGGGGAACACTGAAGCTTTCTTT
CASSRRGRQGNTEAFF
>-|TRBD2|TRBJ2-7|TRBV10-3
TGTGCCACATTAGGACTAGCGGCCTACGAGCAGTACTTC
CATLGLAAYEQYF
>once|-|TRBJ1-3|TRBV13
TGTGCCAGCAGCTTAGGACGGAGCTCTGGAAACACCATATATTTT
CASSLGRSSGNTIYF
>-|TRBD1|TRBJ2-3|TRBV4-1
TGCGCCAGCAGCCTCCGGACAGGTTCATCTAGCACAGATACGCAGTATTTT
CASSLRTGSSSTDTQYF
>-|TRBD2|TRBJ2-7|TRBV27
TGTGCCAGCAGGTTGACTAGCGGGCAAACCTACGAGCAGTACTTC
CASRLTSGQTYEQYF
>-|-|TRBJ2-3|TRBV19
TGTGCCAGTAGACCCCGGGACTCCCGACCAGATACGCAGTATTTT
CASRPRDSRPDTQYF
>-|TRBD1|TRBJ2-1|TRBV6-4
TGTGCCAGCAGTGACGGCAGGGGGACCTACAATGAGCAGTTCTTC
CASSDGRGTYNEQFF
>few|TRBD1|TRBJ1-5|TRBV19
TGTGCCAGTAGACCGGACAGGGTCGGGGATCAGCCCCAGCATTTT
CASRPDRVGDQPQHF
>-|-|TRBJ2-7|TRBV9
TGTGCCAGCAGCGTAAACGGGGGTTACGAGCAGTACTTC
CASSVNGGYEQYF
>-|TRBD2|TRBJ2-7|TRBV19
TGTGCCAGTACCCCGGGACTAGCGTTTCACCCCACCCGGGGCGAGCAGTACTTC
CASTPGLAFHPTRGEQYF
>-|TRBD1|TRBJ1-5|TRBV28
TGTGCCAGCAGTTTTCCGGGACAGGCGAGCAATCAGCCCCAGCATTTT
CASSFPGQASNQPQHF